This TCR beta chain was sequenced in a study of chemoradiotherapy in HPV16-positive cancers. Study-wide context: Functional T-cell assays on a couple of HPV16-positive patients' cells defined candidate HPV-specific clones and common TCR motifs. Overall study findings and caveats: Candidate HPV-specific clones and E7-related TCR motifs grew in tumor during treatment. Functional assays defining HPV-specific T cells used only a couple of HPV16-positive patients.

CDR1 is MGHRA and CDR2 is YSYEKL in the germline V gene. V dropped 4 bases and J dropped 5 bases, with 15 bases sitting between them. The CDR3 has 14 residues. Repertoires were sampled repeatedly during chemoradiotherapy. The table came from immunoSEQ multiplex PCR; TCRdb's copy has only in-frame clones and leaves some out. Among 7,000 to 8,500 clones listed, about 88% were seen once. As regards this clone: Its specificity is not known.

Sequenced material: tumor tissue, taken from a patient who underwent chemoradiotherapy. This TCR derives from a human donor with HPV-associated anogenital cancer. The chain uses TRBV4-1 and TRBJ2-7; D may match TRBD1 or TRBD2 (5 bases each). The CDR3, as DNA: TGCGCCAGCAGCCGGACGAGGGGCGAGGACGAGCAGTACTTC. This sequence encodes CASSRTRGEDEQYF.